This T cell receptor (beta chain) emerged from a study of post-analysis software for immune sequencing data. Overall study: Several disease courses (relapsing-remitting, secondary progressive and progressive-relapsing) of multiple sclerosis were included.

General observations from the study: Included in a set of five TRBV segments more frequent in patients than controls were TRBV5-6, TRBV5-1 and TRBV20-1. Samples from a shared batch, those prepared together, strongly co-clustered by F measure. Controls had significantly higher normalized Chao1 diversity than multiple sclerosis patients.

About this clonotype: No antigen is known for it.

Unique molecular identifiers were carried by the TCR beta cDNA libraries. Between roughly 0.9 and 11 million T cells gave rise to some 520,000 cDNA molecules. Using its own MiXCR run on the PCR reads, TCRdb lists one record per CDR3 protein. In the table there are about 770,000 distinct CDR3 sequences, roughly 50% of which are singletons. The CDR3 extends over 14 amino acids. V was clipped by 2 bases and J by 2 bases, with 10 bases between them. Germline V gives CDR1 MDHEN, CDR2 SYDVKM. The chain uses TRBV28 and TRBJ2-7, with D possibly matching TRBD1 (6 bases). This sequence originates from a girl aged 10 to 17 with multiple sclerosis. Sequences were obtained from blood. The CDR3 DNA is TGTGCCAGCAGTTTACAGGGGTCAACCTACGAGCAGTACTTC. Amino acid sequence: CASSLQGSTYEQYF.